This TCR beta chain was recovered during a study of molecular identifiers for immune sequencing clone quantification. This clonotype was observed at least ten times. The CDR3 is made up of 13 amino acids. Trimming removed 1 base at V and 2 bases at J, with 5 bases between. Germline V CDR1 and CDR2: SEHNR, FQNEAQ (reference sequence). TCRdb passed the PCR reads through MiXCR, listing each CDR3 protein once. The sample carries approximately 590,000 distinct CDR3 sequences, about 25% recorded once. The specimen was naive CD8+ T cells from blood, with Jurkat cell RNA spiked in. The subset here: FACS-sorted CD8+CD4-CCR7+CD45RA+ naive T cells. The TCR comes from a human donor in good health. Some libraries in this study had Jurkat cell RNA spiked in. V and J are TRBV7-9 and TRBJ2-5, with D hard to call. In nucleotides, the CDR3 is TGTGCCAGCAGCTTAGAAGGGCAAGAGACCCAGTACTTC. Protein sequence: CASSLEGQETQYF.